This entry lists 18 T cell receptor beta chains sequenced from one sample in a study of cytomegalovirus exposure and HLA in healthy donors. This PCR relied on a set of 60 Vbeta primers and 13 Jbeta primers. TCRdb's copy holds only in-frame clones and misses some; the assay was immunoSEQ multiplex PCR. This repertoire includes 150,000 to 200,000 clones. The sample taken for sequencing was PBMCs. The receptor source for this set is a woman between 18 and 29 years old in good health and CMV-seropositive.

V is TRBV10-3 and J is TRBJ2-7; TRBD2 matches 8 bases. The CDR3 is made up of 16 amino acids. Trimming took 4 bases from V and 2 from J; bases not matched to a gene: 10. Germline loops: CDR1 ENHRY, CDR2 SYGVKD. This CDR3 reads CAISGGLAGLPYEQYF. CDR3 nucleotide sequence: TGTGCCATCAGTGGGGGGCTAGCGGGTCTACCCTACGAGCAGTACTTC.

The gene calls are TRBV15 and TRBJ1-4, with 8 bases lining up with TRBD1. CDR3 size: 18 residues. The trim removed 0 bases at V and 1 base at J, leaving 7 bases unmatched. Germline V CDR1 and CDR2: LNHNV, YYDKDF (reference sequence). The CDR3 DNA sequence: TGTGCCACCAGCAGAGAGGGCGGCAGGGGGCAAACTAATGAAAAACTGTTTTTT. Its protein product is CATSREGGRGQTNEKLFF.

The chain uses TRBV27 and TRBJ2-2; TRBD2 agrees at 16 bases. V shed 3 bases and J 4 bases; nucleotides not matched to a gene: 14. Germline V CDR1 and CDR2: MNHEY, SMNVEV (reference sequence). The CDR3 is 21 amino acids. The CDR3 here is CASSLHGTSGRAGLGTGELFF. The DNA for the CDR3 is TGTGCCAGCAGTTTGCACGGGACTAGCGGGAGGGCCGGGCTTGGCACCGGGGAGCTGTTTTTT.

The chain couples TRBV7-9 to TRBJ2-1; 7 positions match TRBD1. Germline V lookup: CDR1 SEHNR, CDR2 FQNEAQ (reference sequence). After removal of 6 bases from V and 5 bases from J, the junction contained 4 bases not matched to a gene. There are 13 residues in the CDR3. CDR3 amino acids: CASSPQGDNEQFF. In DNA, the CDR3 is TGTGCCAGCAGTCCCCAGGGGGACAATGAGCAGTTCTTC.

J is TRBJ2-7 and V is TRBV29-1, with TRBD1 as a possible D gene (5 bases). Germline lookup yields CDR1 SQVTM and CDR2 ANQGSEA. This CDR3 has 13 amino acids. The ends were cut back, 2 bases at V and 1 base at J, with 9 bases in the middle. This CDR3 is CSVETGYSYEQYF. For the CDR3, the DNA is TGCAGCGTTGAAACAGGCTATTCCTACGAGCAGTACTTC.

This chain uses TRBV19 with TRBJ2-4; 12 nucleotides line up with TRBD2. Germline trimming cut 1 base from V and 8 bases from J; bases unmatched to any gene: 9. The CDR3 contains 17 residues. The germline V gene has CDR1 LNHDA and CDR2 SQIVND (reference sequence). In nucleotides, the CDR3 is TGTGCCAGTAGTATAGGACTAGCGGGAGTGGAAAGGTACATTCAGTACTTC. Amino acid sequence: CASSIGLAGVERYIQYF.

The genes are TRBV13 and TRBJ1-1; D unclear. V shed 5 bases and J shed 8 bases, with 15 bases lying between them. Germline V gene data show CDR1 as PRHDT and CDR2 as FYEKMQ (reference sequence). The CDR3 covers 13 residues. DNA for the CDR3: TGTGCCAGCAGCCCTAGGCCTCGAGGAGAAGCTTTCTTT. Its translation: CASSPRPRGEAFF.

The rearrangement joins TRBV5-4 to TRBJ2-1, with 10 positions matching TRBD1. V lost 5 bases, J lost 3 bases, and 8 bases stayed unmatched. The germline V gene has CDR1 SGHNT and CDR2 YYREEE (reference sequence). The CDR3 spans 16 residues. CDR3 sequence: CASRPPGTGDYNEQFF. CDR3 nucleotides: TGTGCCAGCAGACCTCCCGGGACAGGGGACTACAATGAGCAGTTCTTC.

The V gene is TRBV27, the J gene TRBJ2-2, with 7 positions matching TRBD1. The germline gives CDR1 MNHEY, CDR2 SMNVEV (reference sequence). Trimming cost V 4 bases and J 1 base; bases outside gene matches: 6. The CDR3 totals 16 residues. CDR3 loop: CASSYRGTVNTGELFF. Written as DNA, the CDR3 is TGTGCCAGCAGTTATAGGGGGACAGTGAACACCGGGGAGCTGTTTTTT.

The chain carries TRBV30 and TRBJ1-3, with no clear D. Germline values: CDR1 GTSNPN, CDR2 SVGIG (reference sequence). Between the trimmed V and J ends, which lost 8 bases and 0 bases, there was a span of 20 bases. CDR3 size: 16 residues. The CDR3 region is CAGLPRDTVSGNTIYF. CDR3 sequence (DNA): TGTGCCGGGTTACCCCGCGACACTGTCTCTGGAAACACCATATATTTT.

This chain joins TRBV7-7 and TRBJ1-1; possibly TRBD1 for D (5 bases). This CDR3 spans 13 amino acids. Germline loops: CDR1 SSHAT, CDR2 FNYEAQ (reference sequence). Trimming shortened V by 1 base and J by 7 bases, and 10 bases separated the two germline ends. CDR3 DNA: TGTGCCAGCAGCTTAGAGGGGAGGGTTGAAGCTTTCTTT. The encoded protein is CASSLEGRVEAFF.

This chain joins TRBV5-6 and TRBJ2-2; maybe TRBD1 (5 bases). This CDR3 is 16 amino acids long. The V end lost 3 bases, the J end lost 6 bases, and 18 bases lay between the germline ends. Per germline, CDR1 SGHDT and CDR2 YYEEEE. The CDR3 nucleotides are TGTGCCAGCAGCTGGGGCGGTTATGTGGGCTCCGGGGAGCTGTTTTTT. It yields the protein CASSWGGYVGSGELFF.

As concerns this clone: The same CDR3 arises from other DNA sequences in this sample as well. The chain couples TRBV20-1 to TRBJ1-2; D is unresolved. Germline CDR1 reads DFQATT; CDR2 reads SNEGSKA (reference sequence). CDR3 length: 11 residues. The ends were cut back, 3 bases at V and 5 bases at J, with 7 bases in the middle. The CDR3 coding sequence is TGCAGTGCTAGCCCAGGATATGGCTACACCTTC. This encodes CSASPGYGYTF.

This sequence joins TRBV5-4 and TRBJ2-7; 13 nucleotides line up with TRBD2. Germline V gives CDR1 SGHNT, CDR2 YYREEE (reference sequence). Unmatched junction bases numbered 5, after V lost 1 base and J lost 4 bases. The CDR3 totals 16 residues. For the CDR3, the DNA is TGTGCCAGCAGCTTGAGTGGGACTAGCGGGGTATACGAGCAGTACTTC. Protein sequence: CASSLSGTSGVYEQYF.

The chain has TRBV6-1 and TRBJ1-2; 7 positions match TRBD1. Germline V gene data show CDR1 as MNHNS and CDR2 as SASEGT. The V segment lost 8 bases and the J segment 2 bases; nucleotides outside the gene matches: 5. The CDR3 is made up of 13 amino acids. CDR3 sequence: CASGLTGNYGYTF. The CDR3 nucleotides are TGTGCCAGCGGTTTGACAGGGAACTATGGCTACACCTTC.

The V call is TRBV7-9, the J call TRBJ1-2, with D unresolved. The CDR3 consists of 12 residues. Germline V gives CDR1 SEHNR, CDR2 FQNEAQ (reference sequence). Trimming took 5 bases from V and 8 from J, leaving 12 bases between them. The CDR3 sequence: CASSREAEGYTF. The DNA of the CDR3 is TGTGCCAGCAGCAGGGAGGCTGAGGGCTACACCTTC.

This chain links TRBV6-1 with TRBJ1-5, with a weak D call TRBD1 (5 bases). Germline V CDR1 and CDR2: MNHNS, SASEGT. The V end was cut by 1 base, the J end by 3 bases, with 10 bases between. There are 15 residues in the CDR3. The CDR3 DNA reads TGTGCCAGCAGTGAAGTGGCAGGGAACAATCAGCCCCAGCATTTT. It yields the protein CASSEVAGNNQPQHF.

This chain uses TRBV10-3 with TRBJ1-5, with D unclear. This CDR3 spans 13 amino acids. Germline CDR1 ENHRY, CDR2 SYGVKD. The V gene lost 7 bases and the J gene lost 5 bases, with 12 bases spanning the gap. The CDR3 reads CAITGEEDQPQHF. The DNA for the CDR3 is TGTGCCATCACTGGAGAGGAAGATCAGCCCCAGCATTTT.